This is a list of T cell receptor beta chains from one sample in a study of blood T cell repertoires in COVID-19. This table comes from immunoSEQ multiplex PCR, and its TCRdb copy is limited to in-frame clones, with some not included. The sample contains about 190,000 clones, roughly 90% of which appear only once. The sequencing sample was made of peripheral blood. All receptors derive from a man younger than 30 with active or convalescent COVID-19. CDR3s include the opening cysteine and the closing phenylalanine or tryptophan. D genes are given only for firm matches. Size tells how often a clone was seen (once, few, many) or the class of an expanded clone, and some rows leave it out.

j_call | d_call | v_call | clone_size | cdr3_nt | cdr3_aa
TRBJ1-4 | NA | TRBV18 | once | TGTGCCAGCTCATCCTCGTATTCCCACTTAACTAATGAAAAACTGTTTTTT | CASSSSYSHLTNEKLFF
TRBJ1-4 | TRBD1 | TRBV5-1 | NA | TGCGCCAGCAGCGGCGGACAGGGAGGGACTAATGAAAAACTGTTTTTT | CASSGGQGGTNEKLFF
TRBJ1-1 | TRBD1 | TRBV10-3 | NA | TGTGCCATCAGTGACCGGACAGGGATAGAAGCTTTCTTT | CAISDRTGIEAFF
TRBJ1-2 | NA | TRBV24-1 | NA | TGTGCCACCAGTGACCGAACAGGATACGGCTACACCTTC | CATSDRTGYGYTF
TRBJ2-5 | NA | TRBV7-6 | NA | TGTGCCAGCAGCTTAAATGCTATCTCCGGAGAGACCCAGTACTTC | CASSLNAISGETQYF
TRBJ2-7 | NA | TRBV7-9 | NA | TGTGCCAGCAGCTTAGCCGACTCCCCCTACGAGCAGTACTTC | CASSLADSPYEQYF
TRBJ2-5 | TRBD2 | TRBV5-5 | NA | TGTGCCAGCAGCTTGGGACTAGCGGTCCAAGAGACCCAGTACTTC | CASSLGLAVQETQYF
TRBJ1-1 | TRBD1 | TRBV7-3 | NA | TGTGCCAGCAGCCCCCTAGGGGGCCGACACACTGAAGCTTTCTTT | CASSPLGGRHTEAFF
TRBJ1-2 | NA | TRBV7-9 | NA | TGTGCCAGCAGCTTAGAGGCAGGTGATGGCTACACCTTC | CASSLEAGDGYTF
TRBJ2-5 | NA | TRBV7-2 | NA | TGTGCCAGCAGCTTAGGGGGGGTAGGAGAGACCCAGTACTTC | CASSLGGVGETQYF
TRBJ1-1 | NA | TRBV30 | NA | TGTGCCTGGAGACAGAGTACCTACACTGAAGCTTTCTTT | CAWRQSTYTEAFF
TRBJ1-1 | NA | TRBV11-2 | NA | TGTGCCAGCAGCTTGAGGCTGGCCACTGAAGCTTTCTTT | CASSLRLATEAFF
TRBJ2-4 | NA | TRBV20-1 | NA | TGCAGTGCTAGTCTAGCGCCTAACGAAAACATTCAGTACTTC | CSASLAPNENIQYF
TRBJ2-1 | NA | TRBV15 | NA | TGTGCCACCAGCAGAGATCTTCCCGCGCCCCATGAGCAGTTCTTC | CATSRDLPAPHEQFF
TRBJ2-1 | TRBD2 | TRBV5-1 | NA | TGCGCCAGCAGCTTGGAGGGAGGGCCAGCTTACTACAATGAGCAGTTCTTC | CASSLEGGPAYYNEQFF
TRBJ2-1 | NA | TRBV5-6 | NA | TGTGCCAGCAGCTTGATCCCGATCAGCTCCTACAATGAGCAGTTCTTC | CASSLIPISSYNEQFF
TRBJ1-1 | NA | TRBV5-1 | once | TGCGCCAGCAGCTTGGTGGCAGGGAACACTGAAGCTTTCTTT | CASSLVAGNTEAFF
TRBJ2-3 | TRBD2 | TRBV7-3 | NA | TGTGCCAGCAGCCAATCTAGCGGGGTGATAGATACGCAGTATTTT | CASSQSSGVIDTQYF
TRBJ2-5 | TRBD1 | TRBV5-4 | NA | TGTGCCAGCAGCTCGGGACAACAGGGGGTCGCGACCCAGTACTTC | CASSSGQQGVATQYF
TRBJ1-3 | TRBD1 | TRBV5-6 | NA | TGTGCCAGCAGCTTGGTTGCAGGGGGCCTCTCTGGAAACACCATATATTTT | CASSLVAGGLSGNTIYF
TRBJ1-1 | NA | TRBV19 | NA | TGTGCCAGTAGTATCATGGGAGGGAACACTGAAGCTTTCTTT | CASSIMGGNTEAFF
TRBJ2-1 | NA | TRBV12-5 | NA | TGTGCTAGTGGGGAGGGGAGCTCCTACAATGAGCAGTTCTTC | CASGEGSSYNEQFF
TRBJ1-1 | NA | TRBV20-1 | NA | TGCAGTGCCGCCCGGGGCACTGAAGCTTTCTTT | CSAARGTEAFF
TRBJ1-6 | TRBD1 | TRBV5-1 | NA | TGCGCCAGCAGCCCAGGACAGGGCGGCTCACCCCTCCACTTT | CASSPGQGGSPLHF
TRBJ1-4 | TRBD1 | TRBV29-1 | NA | TGCAGCGCAGGGGGCGGAGGGAATGAAAAACTGTTTTTT | CSAGGGGNEKLFF
TRBJ2-7 | TRBD2 | TRBV5-4 | NA | TGTGCCAGCAGCTTGGGAGGGAGGGCCGGCGAGCAGTACTTC | CASSLGGRAGEQYF
TRBJ2-3 | TRBD2 | TRBV6-6 | NA | TGTGCCAGCAGTCCCCCCGGACTAGCGGGGGGGCCAGTAGATACGCAGTATTTT | CASSPPGLAGGPVDTQYF
TRBJ2-3 | TRBD2 | TRBV10-1 | NA | TGCGCCAGCAGTGAGGGCCGGGGGGGCGATACGCAGTATTTT | CASSEGRGGDTQYF
TRBJ2-7 | TRBD2 | TRBV5-6 | NA | TGTGCCAGCAGCTTGGGGACTAGCGGGATCGGCGAGCAGTACTTC | CASSLGTSGIGEQYF
TRBJ1-1 | NA | TRBV6-1 | NA | TGTGCCAGCAGTGAAGCGCTTAGATTTGAAGCTTTCTTT | CASSEALRFEAFF
TRBJ1-5 | NA | TRBV12-5 | NA | TGTGCTAGTGGGTGGGAGAATCAGCCCCAGCATTTT | CASGWENQPQHF
TRBJ2-7 | TRBD1 | TRBV5-1 | NA | TGCGCCAGCAGCTTGGTCAGGGGGCCTAAATACGAGCAGTACTTC | CASSLVRGPKYEQYF
TRBJ2-1 | TRBD1 | TRBV5-5 | NA | TGTGCCAGCAGCTCCCCGGGGCAGGGGGCCGCTGAGCAGTTCTTC | CASSSPGQGAAEQFF
TRBJ2-2 | TRBD1 | TRBV7-9 | NA | TGTGCCAGCAGCGACAGGGACACCGGGGAGCTGTTTTTT | CASSDRDTGELFF
TRBJ1-2 | NA | TRBV27 | NA | TGTGCCAGCAGTCCCCGCGGGGGGATTTCTAACTATGGCTACACCTTC | CASSPRGGISNYGYTF
TRBJ2-7 | TRBD1 | TRBV6-2/TRBV6-3 | NA | TGTGCCAGCAGTCTACGGACAGGCGCCAGCTCCTACGAGCAGTACTTC | CASSLRTGASSYEQYF
TRBJ1-1 | TRBD1 | TRBV29-1 | NA | TGCAGCGGAACAGGGGATCGCACTGAAGCTTTCTTT | CSGTGDRTEAFF
TRBJ1-5 | NA | TRBV6-2/TRBV6-3 | NA | TGTGCCAGCAGCCGCAGCGGCAGTGCGGGGCCCCAGCATTTT | CASSRSGSAGPQHF
TRBJ2-2 | NA | TRBV6-5 | NA | TGTGCCAGCAGTTACTCGATGCTAGGGGACACCGGGGAGCTGTTTTTT | CASSYSMLGDTGELFF
TRBJ1-3 | TRBD1 | TRBV7-9 | NA | TGTGCCAGCAGCTACCAAACTGTGGGACAGGGGTCTGGAAACACCATATATTTT | CASSYQTVGQGSGNTIYF
TRBJ2-7 | NA | TRBV7-2 | NA | TGTGCCAGCAGCGCCCCCCACCAGGCCGAGCAGTACTTC | CASSAPHQAEQYF
TRBJ1-6 | NA | TRBV6-2/TRBV6-3 | NA | TGTGCCAGCAGTCCAAGGGGGTCTGATTCACCCCTCCACTTT | CASSPRGSDSPLHF
TRBJ2-1 | TRBD2 | TRBV19 | NA | TGTGCCAGTAGCAACCCTGGGACTAGCGGGAGATCTGAGCAGTTCTTC | CASSNPGTSGRSEQFF
TRBJ1-5 | NA | TRBV19 | NA | TGTGCCAGTAGTATAGTAGGCAGGTCCAGCAATCAGCCCCAGCATTTT | CASSIVGRSSNQPQHF
TRBJ1-4 | TRBD1 | TRBV19 | NA | TGTGCCAGTAGCCCTCTAGAGGGACAGGGGGATGAAAAACTGTTTTTT | CASSPLEGQGDEKLFF
TRBJ1-1 | NA | TRBV18 | NA | TGTGCCAGCTCCCCTACCTCCGGGTGGACTGAAGCTTTCTTT | CASSPTSGWTEAFF